This T cell receptor (beta chain) derives from a study of early T cells in non-severe SARS-CoV-2 infection. Notes on the study in general: Matching against VDJdb likely underestimated virus-specific expansions, favoring anti-spike CD8.

As to this clonotype: Its antigen is as yet unknown.

Germline trimming cut 8 bases from V and 3 bases from J; bases unmatched to any gene: 12. The CDR3 covers 17 residues. Unique molecular identifiers (one per individual cDNA molecule) were attached. In TCRdb, the 5' RACE reads were re-called with MiXCR into one record per CDR3 protein. The sample shows about 62,000 distinct CDR3 sequences, about 9.3% of them seen only once. This TCR derives from an adult who was a healthcare worker with PCR-confirmed SARS-CoV-2 infection or an uninfected control (not recorded which). Material: whole blood. The V and J genes are TRBV12-3 or TRBV12-4 and TRBJ2-2, with 10 nucleotides matching TRBD2. The CDR3 spells CASLWTPLAGDTGELFF. In nucleotides, the CDR3 is TGTGCCAGCTTGTGGACACCTCTAGCGGGGGACACCGGGGAGCTGTTTTTT.